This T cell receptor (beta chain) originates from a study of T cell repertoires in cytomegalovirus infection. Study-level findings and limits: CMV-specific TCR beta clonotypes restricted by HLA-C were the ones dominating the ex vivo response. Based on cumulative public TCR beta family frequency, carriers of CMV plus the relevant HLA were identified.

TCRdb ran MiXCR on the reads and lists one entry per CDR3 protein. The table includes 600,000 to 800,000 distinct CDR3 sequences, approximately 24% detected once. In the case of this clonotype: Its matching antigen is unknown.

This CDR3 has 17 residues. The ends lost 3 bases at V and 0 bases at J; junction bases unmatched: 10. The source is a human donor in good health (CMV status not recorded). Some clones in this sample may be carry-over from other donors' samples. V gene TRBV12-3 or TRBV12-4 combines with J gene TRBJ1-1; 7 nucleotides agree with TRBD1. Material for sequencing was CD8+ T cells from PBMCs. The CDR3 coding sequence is TGTGCCAGCAGTTTGGGAGGGGGCGGACAACTGAACACTGAAGCTTTCTTT. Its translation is CASSLGGGGQLNTEAFF.